This T cell receptor (beta chain) was captured in a study of T-cell reconstitution after alpha-beta-depleted transplantation in children. Unique molecular identifiers were used to barcode this TCRbeta library. TCRdb re-called the PCR reads with MiXCR, one entry per CDR3 protein. The sample contains some 500,000 distinct CDR3 sequences, around 20% of which appear only once. The CDR3 has 17 amino acids. V gave up 1 base and J gave up 11 bases, with 29 bases separating them. Germline CDR1 and CDR2: DFQATT and SNEGSKA (reference sequence). The sequenced sample was PBMCs from the stem cell graft donor, obtained from the stem cell graft. The chain recombines TRBV20-1 with TRBJ1-1, with D possibly being TRBD1 (6 bases). The sequence was obtained from a human donor who donated a stem cell graft to a child with acute lymphoblastic leukemia. The CDR3: CSARGGAVDRPTQQAFF. The CDR3 DNA reads TGCAGTGCTAGAGGCGGCGCGGTCGACAGGCCAACTCAACAGGCTTTCTTT.